This T cell receptor (beta chain) was recorded in a study of neurological immune-mediated disorders. Points from the study as a whole: The multiple sclerosis repertoire cluster was not associated with any clinical or MRI feature, with the authors stating that larger cohorts are needed. Healthy controls had more TCR clonal expansion than multiple sclerosis, which showed the least, whereas HTLV-1-associated myelopathy showed the most.

V lost 6 bases and J 1 base, leaving 15 bases between the germline ends. Per germline, CDR1 MNHEY and CDR2 SMNVEV (reference sequence). This CDR3 contains 15 residues. This clonotype was found many times. The antigen remains unidentified. The cDNA was synthesized by means of template-switch 5'RACE, which was carried out with 10-nucleotide random UMIs. Sequencing runs each generated in excess of 180 million TCR-beta sequences derived from 15-18 subjects. TCRdb passed the 5' RACE reads through MiXCR, listing each CDR3 protein once. The sample yields about 41,000 distinct CDR3 sequences, 2.5% seen once. Specimen: PBMCs. The chain couples TRBV27 to TRBJ1-1; D might be TRBD1 (6 bases). The origin of this receptor is a young man with multiple sclerosis. The CDR3 region is CASRTHQDRNTEAFF. In DNA form, the CDR3 reads TGTGCCAGCAGAACCCACCAGGACAGGAACACTGAAGCTTTCTTT.